This TCR beta chain was identified in a study of low-dose radiotherapy and immunotherapy resistance in tumors. As regards this clonotype: A far bigger clonotype differs at one base, so this is likely a read error.

The time point here: after trial treatment. Treatment defined: LDRT plus nivolumab, ipilimumab, low-dose cyclophosphamide and aspirin (RACIN trial). TRAV- and TRBV-specific primers primed first-strand cDNA, covering alpha and beta chains. With a constant-region primer and a V-primer adapter, TCRs were subjected to roughly 20 PCR cycles of amplification. TCRdb analysed the reads with MiXCR anew, one entry per CDR3 protein. The sample records around 80,000 distinct CDR3 sequences, 15% to 20% being singletons. The CDR3 is 13 amino acids. V lost 10 bases and J lost 5, with 18 bases in between. The sample here was PBMCs, taken after low-dose radiotherapy plus immunotherapy. The receptor's source is a male donor with prostate cancer. This sequence joins TRBV5-3 and TRBJ1-2; D unresolved. TRBV5-3 is an ORF, and what it does is uncertain. The CDR3, as DNA: TGTGCCTGCAGCGCCGGGAGGAGGTATGGCTACACCTTC. This sequence encodes CACSAGRRYGYTF.